Following are 31 T cell receptor beta chains from one sample sequenced in a study of blood T cell repertoires in COVID-19. Libraries were prepared by immunoSEQ multiplex PCR; TCRdb keeps only in-frame clonotypes and omits some of them. The data contain approximately 210,000 clones, about four fifths of them singletons. Sequenced sample: peripheral blood. The receptor set was obtained from a woman aged 40 to 50 with acute or convalescent COVID-19.

The chain recombines TRBV11-3 with TRBJ2-1; the match to TRBD2 covers 10 bases. CDR1 SGHNT and CDR2 YENEEA come from the germline V gene. The CDR3 length is 15 residues. The J segment lost 6 bases and the V segment lost 0 bases, leaving 2 bases of the junction unmatched. The CDR3 spells CASSLELAGANEQFF. The CDR3 DNA reads as TGTGCCAGCAGCTTAGAGCTAGCGGGGGCCAATGAGCAGTTCTTC.

The chain employs TRBV24-1 and TRBJ2-3; 9 positions match TRBD1. CDR3 size: 16 residues. The V and J ends lost 0 bases and 4 bases, in that order; junction bases with no gene match: 4. Germline V CDR1 and CDR2: KGHDR, SFDVKD. Here the CDR3 reads CATSDLMDRGPDTQYF. The DNA of the CDR3 is TGTGCCACCAGTGATTTGATGGACAGGGGCCCAGATACGCAGTATTTT.

The V call is TRBV3-1 (or the pseudogene TRBV3-2), the J call TRBJ1-2; possibly TRBD1 for D (6 bases). V was trimmed by 6 bases and J by 8 bases, leaving 28 bases between them. The CDR3 spans 17 residues. Germline lookup yields CDR1 LGHDT and CDR2 YNNKEL (reference sequence). The CDR3 loop reads CASRLGTRGSVVGGYTF. The CDR3 nucleotides read TGTGCCAGCAGACTCGGAACCAGGGGTAGCGTGGTCGGGGGCTACACCTTC.

This clone showed up just once. The chain links TRBV30 to TRBJ1-6; TRBD1 is a possible D gene (5 bases). Trimming removed 2 bases from V and 0 bases from J, with 11 bases in between. CDR1 is GTSNPN, CDR2 SVGIG, per germline (reference sequence). CDR3 length: 16 residues. Here the CDR3 reads CAWSREGSSYNSPLHF. The CDR3 DNA follows: TGTGCCTGGAGTAGGGAGGGGAGCTCCTATAATTCACCCCTCCACTTT. Complete variable domain (other parts from reference TRBV30 and TRBJ1-6): SQTIHQWPATLVQPVGSPLSLECTVEGTSNPNLYWYRQAAGRGLQLLFYSVGIGQISSEVPQNLSASRPQDRQFILSSKKLLLSDSGFYLCAWSREGSSYNSPLHFGNGTRLTVT.

The V call is TRBV24-1, the J call TRBJ2-5; TRBD2 matches 12 bases. The CDR3 has 17 residues. CDR1 KGHDR and CDR2 SFDVKD come from the germline V gene. V shed 1 base, J shed 0 bases, and the junction held 2 bases outside the gene matches. Written as DNA, the CDR3 is TGTGCCACCAGTGATTTTGGACTAGCGGGAAACCAAGAGACCCAGTACTTC. Translated, it gives CATSDFGLAGNQETQYF.

V gene TRBV11-2 combines with J gene TRBJ2-2; 8 nucleotides line up with TRBD2. CDR3 length: 14 amino acids. CDR1 is SGHAT and CDR2 is FQNNGV in the germline V gene. V lost 3 bases and J lost 8; bases outside the gene matches: 5. CDR3 region: CASSFSGILGELFF. The CDR3 coding sequence is TGTGCCAGCAGCTTTAGCGGGATATTAGGGGAGCTGTTTTTT.

The chain couples TRBV3-1 (or the pseudogene TRBV3-2) to TRBJ2-1, with TRBD2 matching 7 bases. With 1 base clipped from V and 6 bases from J, the junction kept 9 bases outside the gene matches. CDR1 and CDR2 (germline): LGHDT, YNNKEL (reference sequence). CDR3 length: 16 amino acids. CDR3 in amino acids: CASSQVRLASSNEQFF. DNA for the CDR3: TGTGCCAGCAGCCAAGTTCGACTAGCAAGCTCCAATGAGCAGTTCTTC.

The chain couples TRBV7-2 to TRBJ1-1; D unresolved. The CDR3 consists of 14 residues. V lost 5 bases, J lost 3 bases, and 13 bases lay in between. Germline CDR1 reads SGHTA; CDR2 reads FQGNSA. The CDR3 region has the DNA TGTGCCAGCAGCCCTGGAGGGTTCGACACTGAAGCTTTCTTT. Its protein is CASSPGGFDTEAFF. The variable domain in full, with the rest retrieved from reference TRBV7-2 and TRBJ1-1, is GAGVSQSPSNKVTEKGKDVELRCDPISGHTALYWYRQSLGQGLEFLIYFQGNSAPDKSGLPSDRFSAERTGGSVSTLTIQRTQQEDSAVYLCASSPGGFDTEAFFGQGTRLTVV.

The chain is built from TRBV27 and TRBJ2-2; the match to TRBD2 covers 14 bases. Germline V gives CDR1 MNHEY, CDR2 SMNVEV (reference sequence). The CDR3 has 16 residues. V trimming: 8 bases; J trimming: 5 bases; junction bases outside the gene matches: 7. Here the CDR3 reads CASGRLAGGKTGELFF. CDR3 bases: TGTGCCAGCGGGAGACTAGCGGGGGGGAAGACCGGGGAGCTGTTTTTT.

The J gene is TRBJ1-1, the V gene TRBV20-1, with a weak D call TRBD1 (6 bases). The CDR3 is 14 residues long. The germline gives CDR1 DFQATT, CDR2 SNEGSKA (reference sequence). The V end was cut by 3 bases, the J end by 7 bases, with 18 bases between. The CDR3: CSASWGGSWSEAFF. In DNA, the CDR3 is TGCAGTGCTAGTTGGGGGGGCTCTTGGAGTGAAGCTTTCTTT.

This chain connects TRBV30 to TRBJ1-5, with D perhaps matching TRBD1 (5 bases). CDR3 length equals 15 residues. Germline CDR1 reads GTSNPN; CDR2 reads SVGIG (reference sequence). Trimming stripped 0 bases from V and 4 bases from J, with 13 bases between. The CDR3, as DNA: TGTGCCTGGAGTGTACAAACAGGTCCGAATCAGCCCCAGCATTTT. Its translation: CAWSVQTGPNQPQHF.

This chain links TRBV4-1 with TRBJ2-1; 12 positions agree with TRBD1. Per germline, CDR1 MGHRA and CDR2 YSYEKL. The V gene end was trimmed by 0 bases and the J gene end by 0 bases; junction bases not matched to a gene: 15. CDR3 length: 22 amino acids. The CDR3 bases are TGCGCCAGCAGCCAAGATGCAGCCACGGGACAGGGGGCTCTTATCTCCTACAATGAGCAGTTCTTC. Residues: CASSQDAATGQGALISYNEQFF.

The V call is TRBV7-6, the J call TRBJ2-3; 9 positions agree with TRBD2. Germline V gives CDR1 SGHVS, CDR2 FNYEAQ. Trimming took 3 bases from V and 3 from J; bases not matched to a gene: 7. This CDR3 comprises 16 residues. This CDR3 is CASSFMASGVTDTQYF. The CDR3 DNA is TGTGCCAGCAGCTTTATGGCTAGCGGGGTTACAGATACGCAGTATTTT.

In its sample, this clone was seen a few times. The chain links TRBV5-1 to TRBJ2-7, with 16 nucleotides matching TRBD2. Germline V gene data show CDR1 as SGHRS and CDR2 as YFSETQ. This CDR3 has 16 residues. The trim removed 4 bases at V and 6 bases at J, leaving 7 bases unmatched. CDR3 loop: CASSPGTSGRVFEQYF. CDR3 sequence (DNA): TGCGCCAGCAGCCCAGGGACTAGCGGGAGGGTATTCGAGCAGTACTTC.

The rearrangement joins TRBV11-1 to TRBJ2-1; the match to TRBD1 covers 8 bases. Trimming at V came to 4 bases and at J to 5 bases, leaving 7 bases not matched to a gene. CDR3 length: 15 amino acids. Germline assignment: CDR1 SGHAT and CDR2 FQDESV (reference sequence). DNA of the CDR3: TGTGCCAGCAGCTCCTACAGGGGGTTCAACAATGAGCAGTTCTTC. It codes for CASSSYRGFNNEQFF.

This chain uses TRBV3-1 (or the pseudogene TRBV3-2) with TRBJ1-1, with 8 bases lining up with TRBD1. V was clipped by 4 bases and J by 7 bases; unmatched bases: 8. Germline V gene lookup returns CDR1 LGHDT and CDR2 YNNKEL (reference sequence). There are 14 residues in the CDR3. The CDR3 region has the DNA TGTGCCAGCAGCCCCGGACAGGGAACTCGTGAAGCTTTCTTT. Translating gives CASSPGQGTREAFF.

The chain combines TRBV18 with TRBJ2-5; possible D gene TRBD2, 6 bases. The V gene lost 2 bases and the J gene lost 3 bases, with 16 bases spanning the gap. Germline CDR1 and CDR2: KGHSH and LQKENI. The CDR3 covers 16 residues. Written as DNA, the CDR3 is TGTGCCAGCTCACCAAGTGTTGCGGGGCGAGAAGAGACCCAGTACTTC. This sequence encodes CASSPSVAGREETQYF.

V usage is TRBV18 and J usage is TRBJ1-1; perhaps TRBD1 as D (6 bases). V lost 4 bases, J lost 0 bases, and 18 bases lay in between. CDR1 KGHSH and CDR2 LQKENI come from the germline V gene. CDR3 length equals 17 residues. CDR3 amino acids: CASSRQVPTSMNTEAFF. The CDR3 DNA reads as TGTGCCAGCTCACGACAGGTACCAACCTCGATGAACACTGAAGCTTTCTTT. Looking up the rest from reference TRBV18 and TRBJ1-1 gives the full variable domain: NAGVMQNPRHLVRRRGQEARLRCSPMKGHSHVYWYRQLPEEGLKFMVYLQKENIIDESGMPKERFSAEFPKEGPSILRIQQVVRGDSAAYFCASSRQVPTSMNTEAFFGQGTRLTVV.

A single count supports this clone. The V gene is TRBV18, the J gene TRBJ1-5, with TRBD1 matching over 9 bases. The CDR3 runs 18 residues. Germline trimming cut 2 bases from V and 0 bases from J; bases unmatched to any gene: 8. Germline CDR1 KGHSH, CDR2 LQKENI. The CDR3 sequence is CASSPSGQGTYSNQPQHF. CDR3 coding DNA: TGTGCCAGCTCACCATCAGGACAGGGGACGTATAGCAATCAGCCCCAGCATTTT.

The gene calls are TRBV2 and TRBJ1-2, with 8 nucleotides matching TRBD1. The CDR3 is 16 residues long. Germline V gene sequence: CDR1 SNHLY, CDR2 FYNNEI. After removal of 3 bases from V and 4 bases from J, the junction contained 10 bases not matched to a gene. In DNA form, the CDR3 reads TGTGCCAGCAGTGAGGACAGGGAAGGGTTTTCCTATGGCTACACCTTC. Protein sequence: CASSEDREGFSYGYTF. Variable domain in full (rest from reference TRBV2 and TRBJ1-2): EPEVTQTPSHQVTQMGQEVILRCVPISNHLYFYWYRQILGQKVEFLVSFYNNEISEKSEIFDDQFSVERPDGSNFTLKIRSTKLEDSAMYFCASSEDREGFSYGYTFGSGTRLTVV.

The chain recombines TRBV27 with TRBJ2-1, with D maybe TRBD1 (7 bases). The V end lost 6 bases, the J end lost 6 bases, and 12 bases lay between the germline ends. The germline gives CDR1 MNHEY, CDR2 SMNVEV (reference sequence). CDR3 length: 13 amino acids. CDR3 coding DNA: TGTGCCAGCAGGGCGGGGACAGTCAATGAGCAGTTCTTC. Translated: CASRAGTVNEQFF.

The gene calls are TRBV7-6 and TRBJ2-7; D may be TRBD2 (7 bases). Trimming removed 5 bases from V and 7 bases from J, with 21 bases in between. Germline V lookup: CDR1 SGHVS, CDR2 FNYEAQ. The CDR3 covers 15 residues. CDR3 sequence reads: CASSPEGQGRVEQYF. CDR3 sequence (DNA): TGTGCCAGCAGCCCAGAGGGTCAGGGGAGGGTAGAGCAGTACTTC.

This chain joins TRBV4-2 and TRBJ1-1; D not resolved. Germline V lookup: CDR1 LGHNA, CDR2 YNFKEQ. This CDR3 contains 12 residues. Deletions cut 1 base from V and 8 bases from J, with 8 bases between. The CDR3 coding sequence is TGTGCCAGCAGCCAAGGGGCCCGAGAAGCTTTCTTT. It specifies CASSQGAREAFF.

As DNA, the CDR3 is TGTGCCAGCAGTCCGGGGACAGGCGTGAGGGAGCAGTACTTC. This gives the protein CASSPGTGVREQYF. The chain is built from TRBV25-1 and TRBJ2-7, with 8 bases lining up with TRBD1. Germline trimming cut 5 bases from V and 7 bases from J; bases unmatched to any gene: 10. In germline, CDR1 is MGHDK, CDR2 SYGVNS. The CDR3 runs 14 residues.

This clone showed up just once. The chain has TRBV5-1 and TRBJ2-1; TRBD2 aligns across 16 bases. The germline V gene has CDR1 SGHRS and CDR2 YFSETQ. The V gene end was trimmed by 4 bases and the J gene end by 9 bases; junction bases not matched to a gene: 7. This CDR3 is built from 16 residues. Here the CDR3 reads CASSPGLAGGPGEQFF. The CDR3 DNA sequence: TGCGCCAGCAGCCCGGGACTAGCGGGGGGGCCGGGTGAGCAGTTCTTC.

The chain employs TRBV7-8 and TRBJ2-1; D might be TRBD2 (5 bases). Germline loops: CDR1 SGHVS, CDR2 FQNEAQ. CDR3 size: 15 residues. Trimming pared 5 bases from V and 3 bases from J, leaving 14 bases between. CDR3 loop: CASSPPEAHYNEQFF. The CDR3 nucleotides read TGTGCCAGCAGCCCCCCGGAGGCCCACTACAATGAGCAGTTCTTC. Combining the CDR3 with reference TRBV7-8 and TRBJ2-1 gives the whole variable domain GAGVSQSPRYKVAKRGQDVALRCDPISGHVSLFWYQQALGQGPEFLTYFQNEAQLDKSGLPSDRFFAERPEGSVSTLKIQRTQQEDSAVYLCASSPPEAHYNEQFFGPGTRLTVL.

The V call is TRBV5-4, the J call TRBJ1-2, with 8 bases fitting TRBD1. The CDR3 loop spans 18 amino acids. The J segment lost 4 bases and the V segment lost 2 bases, leaving 16 bases of the junction unmatched. Germline V CDR1 and CDR2: SGHNT, YYREEE (reference sequence). CDR3 nucleotides: TGTGCCAGCAGCTTACAGGGGGGACATCCCCCAATCTTCTATGGCTACACCTTC. Amino acid sequence: CASSLQGGHPPIFYGYTF. Full variable domain (rest looked up from reference TRBV5-4 and TRBJ1-2): ETGVTQSPTHLIKTRGQQVTLRCSSQSGHNTVSWYQQALGQGPQFIFQYYREEENGRGNFPPRFSGLQFPNYSSELNVNALELDDSALYLCASSLQGGHPPIFYGYTFGSGTRLTVV.

This rearrangement joins TRBV28 to TRBJ1-6; unclear D gene. Germline CDR1 is MDHEN and CDR2 is SYDVKM. Trimming stripped 4 bases from V and 4 bases from J, with 11 bases between. The CDR3 has 15 residues. CDR3 DNA sequence: TGTGCCAGCAGTTCCTCGACATTTTATAATTCACCCCTCCACTTT. This gives the protein CASSSSTFYNSPLHF. The variable domain in full, with the rest retrieved from reference TRBV28 and TRBJ1-6, is DVKVTQSSRYLVKRTGEKVFLECVQDMDHENMFWYRQDPGLGLRLIYFSYDVKMKEKGDIPEGYSVSREKKERFSLILESASTNQTSMYLCASSSSTFYNSPLHFGNGTRLTVT.

The chain employs TRBV6-4 and TRBJ2-3; no firm D call. Germline CDR1 reads MRHNA; CDR2 reads SNTAGT. The CDR3 has 14 residues. Trimming shortened V by 5 bases and J by 2 bases, and 11 bases separated the two germline ends. The CDR3 nucleotides read TGTGCCAGCAGTCCGACACACTCCACAGATACGCAGTATTTT. Protein sequence: CASSPTHSTDTQYF.

The V and J genes are TRBV18 and TRBJ2-4, with a weak D call TRBD2 (5 bases). Germline CDR1 reads KGHSH; CDR2 reads LQKENI. CDR3 length: 15 residues. V gave up 6 bases and J gave up 1 base, with 13 bases separating them. The CDR3 loop is CASSFGVAAKNIQYF. The CDR3, as DNA: TGTGCCAGCTCCTTTGGGGTAGCGGCCAAAAACATTCAGTACTTC.

The chain is built from TRBV5-1 and TRBJ1-1, with TRBD1 as a possible D gene (6 bases). The CDR3 totals 13 residues. Germline V CDR1 and CDR2: SGHRS, YFSETQ. Trimming cost V 4 bases and J 1 base, with 8 bases left between them. The DNA for the CDR3 is TGCGCCAGCAGCGTGGGACAGAACACTGAAGCTTTCTTT. Translation: CASSVGQNTEAFF.